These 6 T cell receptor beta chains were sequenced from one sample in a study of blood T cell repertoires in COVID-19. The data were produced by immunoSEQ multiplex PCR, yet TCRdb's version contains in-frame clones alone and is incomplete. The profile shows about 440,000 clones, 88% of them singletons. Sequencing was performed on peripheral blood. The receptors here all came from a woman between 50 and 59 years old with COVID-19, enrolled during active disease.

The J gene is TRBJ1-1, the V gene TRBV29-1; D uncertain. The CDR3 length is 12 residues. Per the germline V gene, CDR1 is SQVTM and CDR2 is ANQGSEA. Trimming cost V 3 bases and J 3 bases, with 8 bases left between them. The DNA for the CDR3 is TGCAGCGTTGATCCCGGAGACACTGAAGCTTTCTTT. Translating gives CSVDPGDTEAFF. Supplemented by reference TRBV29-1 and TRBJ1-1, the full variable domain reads SAVISQKPSRDICQRGTSLTIQCQVDSQVTMMFWYRQQPGQSLTLIATANQGSEATYESGFVIDKFPISRPNLTFSTLTVSNMSPEDSSIYLCSVDPGDTEAFFGQGTRLTVV.

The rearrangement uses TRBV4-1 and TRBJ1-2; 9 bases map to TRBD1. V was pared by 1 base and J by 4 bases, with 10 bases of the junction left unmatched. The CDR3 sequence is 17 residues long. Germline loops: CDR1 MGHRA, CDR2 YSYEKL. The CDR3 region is CASSQGHRTGVPYGYTF. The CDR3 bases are TGCGCCAGCAGCCAAGGTCACAGGACAGGGGTCCCCTATGGCTACACCTTC.

The CDR3 bases are TGTGCCAGCGGGGAGGGTCACTACGAGCAGTACTTC. This translates into CASGEGHYEQYF. This sequence joins TRBV6-5 and TRBJ2-7; TRBD2 matches at 7 bases. Germline CDR1 MNHEY, CDR2 SVGAGI. V shed 8 bases and J 3 bases; nucleotides not matched to a gene: 4. The CDR3 loop spans 12 amino acids.

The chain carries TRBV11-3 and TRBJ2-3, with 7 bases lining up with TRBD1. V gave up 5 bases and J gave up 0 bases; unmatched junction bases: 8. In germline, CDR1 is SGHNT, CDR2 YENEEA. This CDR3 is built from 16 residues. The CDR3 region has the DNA TGTGCCAGCAGCGCATCGACAGGGTTTAGCACAGATACGCAGTATTTT. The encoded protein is CASSASTGFSTDTQYF. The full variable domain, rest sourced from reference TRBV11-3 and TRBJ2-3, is EAGVVQSPRYKIIEKKQPVAFWCNPISGHNTLYWYLQNLGQGPELLIRYENEEAVDDSQLPKDRFSAERLKGVDSTLKIQPAELGDSAVYLCASSASTGFSTDTQYFGPGTRLTVL.

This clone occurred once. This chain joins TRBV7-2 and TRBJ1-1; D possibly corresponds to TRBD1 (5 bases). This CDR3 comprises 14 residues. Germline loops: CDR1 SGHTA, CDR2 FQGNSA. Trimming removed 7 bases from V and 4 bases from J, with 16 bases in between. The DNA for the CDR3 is TGTGCCAGCACCCAATGGGGGGGTAGCACTGAAGCTTTCTTT. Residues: CASTQWGGSTEAFF.

The CDR3 spells CASNSHSSYNEQFF. The CDR3 bases are TGTGCCAGTAACTCTCACAGCTCCTACAATGAGCAGTTCTTC. The chain recombines TRBV19 with TRBJ2-1; D not resolved. In germline, CDR1 is LNHDA, CDR2 SQIVND (reference sequence). The CDR3 has 14 residues. Trimming took 7 bases from V and 0 from J, leaving 10 bases between them.